This T cell receptor beta chain stems from a study of chemoradiotherapy in HPV16-positive cancers. Study-wide points: Candidate HPV-specific clones and E7-related TCR motifs grew in tumor during treatment. In HPV16-positive patients, HPV-responsive T-cell expansion tracked better recurrence-free survival.

The germline CDR1 and CDR2 sequences are SNHLY and FYNNEI. Losses at the gene ends were 6 bases for V and 5 bases for J; bases not matched to a gene: 3. The CDR3 covers 13 residues. Samples were taken several times over chemoradiotherapy. TCRdb's table, derived via immunoSEQ multiplex PCR, lists solely in-frame clones and lacks some. The table has around 5,400 clones, around 84% seen once. Points on this clone: Its antigen remains unknown.

The receptor was derived from a human donor with HPV-associated anogenital cancer. The specimen was tumor tissue, collected from a patient who underwent chemoradiotherapy. The chain joins TRBV2 to TRBJ1-4; 7 bases fit TRBD1. CDR3 nucleotide sequence: TGTGCCAGCAGGGGACAGCCGAATGAAAAACTGTTTTTT. It yields the protein CASRGQPNEKLFF.